A selection of T cell receptor beta chains follows, all from one sample in a study of shared clonotypes between healthy human individuals. Libraries were prepared by immunoSEQ multiplex PCR; TCRdb keeps only in-frame clonotypes and omits some of them. The data show millions of clones, approximately 94% seen once. Sequenced sample: naive CD8+ T cells sorted from blood. The receptors derive from a man aged 18 to 30 in good health. Both conserved end residues are part of each CDR3. The order of the fields is clone size, V gene, J gene, D gene, CDR3 protein, CDR3 DNA. The D gene is left open where the match is weak. For some rows the clone size is stated as once, few or many, or as a class when expanded; others skip it.

.,TRBV7-9,TRBJ2-7,TRBD2,CASSSSGVIYEQYF,TGTGCCAGCAGCAGTAGCGGGGTAATCTACGAGCAGTACTTC
.,TRBV28,TRBJ2-5,TRBD1,CASSQTGEETQYF,TGTGCCAGCAGTCAAACAGGGGAAGAGACCCAGTACTTC
.,TRBV12-5,TRBJ2-7,.,CASGLEAYEQYF,TGTGCTAGTGGTTTGGAAGCGTACGAGCAGTACTTC
once,TRBV19,TRBJ2-7,.,CASSFRGVAYEQYF,TGTGCCAGTAGTTTCAGGGGAGTGGCCTACGAGCAGTACTTC
once,TRBV29-1,TRBJ2-7,.,CSATGFYEQYF,TGCAGCGCCACAGGGTTTTACGAGCAGTACTTC
.,TRBV6-5,TRBJ1-1,.,CASSYGQGVYTEAFF,TGTGCCAGCAGTTACGGGCAGGGAGTATACACTGAAGCTTTCTTT
.,TRBV21-1,TRBJ1-4,.,CARTFRTGFDKLFF,TGTGCCAGGACGTTTAGGACAGGCTTTGACAAACTGTTTTTT
.,TRBV6-5,TRBJ1-5,.,CASRPSSYSNQPQHF,TGTGCCAGCAGACCGTCAAGTTATAGCAATCAGCCCCAGCATTTT
.,TRBV11-3,TRBJ2-2,TRBD2,CASSFGLAGGWNTGELFF,TGTGCCAGCAGCTTCGGACTAGCGGGAGGGTGGAACACCGGGGAGCTGTTTTTT
.,TRBV6-5,TRBJ2-7,.,CASRSGLSMYEQYF,TGTGCCAGCAGAAGCGGACTGTCGATGTACGAGCAGTACTTC
.,TRBV9,TRBJ1-6,.,CASSVERGYNSPLHF,TGTGCCAGCAGCGTAGAGAGGGGGTATAATTCACCCCTCCACTTT
.,TRBV30,TRBJ2-1,.,CAWDLGTSGSSYNEQFF,TGTGCCTGGGACCTCGGGACTTCGGGGAGCTCCTACAATGAGCAGTTCTTC
.,TRBV18,TRBJ2-1,.,CASSPPRTKYNEQFF,TGTGCCAGCTCACCACCACGGACAAAGTACAATGAGCAGTTCTTC
.,TRBV27,TRBJ2-5,.,CASSLYSGAAQETQYF,TGTGCCAGCAGTTTATACTCGGGGGCAGCACAAGAGACCCAGTACTTC
.,TRBV5-6,TRBJ1-2,TRBD1,CASSLGQGALSYGYTF,TGTGCCAGCAGCTTGGGACAGGGGGCCCTTTCCTATGGCTACACCTTC
.,TRBV7-2,TRBJ2-1,TRBD1,CASSPGQGIYNEQFF,TGTGCCAGCAGCCCCGGACAGGGAATATACAATGAGCAGTTCTTC
.,TRBV9,TRBJ2-1,.,CASSVSDEQFF,TGTGCCAGCAGCGTATCGGACGAGCAGTTCTTC
.,TRBV27,TRBJ1-2,TRBD1,CASSSTGGYGYTF,TGTGCCAGCAGTTCGACAGGGGGCTATGGCTACACCTTC
.,TRBV4-1,TRBJ2-1,TRBD2,CASTLDAGVGEQFF,TGCGCCAGCACCCTCGATGCGGGAGTGGGTGAGCAGTTCTTC
once,TRBV6-5,TRBJ2-2,.,CASNLGRTGELFF,TGTGCCAGCAATCTTGGGAGAACCGGGGAGCTGTTTTTT
.,TRBV7-6,TRBJ2-5,TRBD2,CASSSLAGGQETQYF,TGTGCCAGCAGCTCTCTAGCGGGGGGCCAAGAGACCCAGTACTTC
.,TRBV13,TRBJ2-7,TRBD1,CASSWMGQDEQYF,TGTGCCAGCAGCTGGATGGGACAGGACGAGCAGTACTTC
.,TRBV4-1,TRBJ2-1,.,CASSQDTRENEQFF,TGCGCCAGCAGCCAAGATACCAGGGAAAATGAGCAGTTCTTC
.,TRBV9,TRBJ1-2,.,CASSVDEGPGYTF,TGTGCCAGCAGCGTAGACGAGGGACCTGGCTACACCTTC
.,TRBV4-1,TRBJ2-7,.,CASSQDPAGSIYEQYF,TGCGCCAGCAGCCAAGATCCCGCGGGTTCAATTTACGAGCAGTACTTC
.,TRBV18,TRBJ1-2,TRBD1,CASSLRDRKDSNYGYTF,TGTGCCAGCTCGCTTCGGGACAGGAAGGATTCTAACTATGGCTACACCTTC
.,TRBV29-1,TRBJ1-6,TRBD1,CSAWTGGDSPLHF,TGCAGCGCCTGGACAGGGGGCGATTCACCCCTCCACTTT
.,TRBV13,TRBJ1-2,.,CASSLLQGGDYGYTF,TGTGCCAGCAGCTTACTACAGGGAGGAGACTATGGCTACACCTTC
.,TRBV5-1,TRBJ2-3,.,CASSFTTSTDTQYF,TGCGCCAGCAGCTTTACTACTAGCACAGATACGCAGTATTTT
.,TRBV4-3,TRBJ2-2,TRBD1,CASSPVLGQGVNTGELFF,TGCGCCAGCAGCCCGGTGTTGGGACAGGGGGTGAACACCGGGGAGCTGTTTTTT
once,TRBV6-5,TRBJ2-7,.,CASSYGGSLHEQYF,TGTGCCAGCAGTTATGGGGGGAGTTTGCACGAGCAGTACTTC
.,TRBV19,TRBJ2-1,.,CASSMTGTSYNEQFF,TGTGCCAGTAGTATGACAGGCACATCCTACAATGAGCAGTTCTTC
once,TRBV7-8,TRBJ2-2,.,CASSLVYGNTGELFF,TGTGCCAGCAGCTTAGTTTACGGGAACACCGGGGAGCTGTTTTTT
.,TRBV27,TRBJ1-6,.,CASSSSPWGEDLSPLHF,TGTGCCAGCAGTTCATCCCCCTGGGGGGAGGATCTTTCACCCCTCCACTTT
.,TRBV9,TRBJ2-2,.,CASSVGEATGGELFF,TGTGCCAGCAGCGTAGGAGAAGCCACAGGCGGGGAGCTGTTTTTT
.,TRBV4-3,TRBJ2-7,.,CASSQDYGDSYEQYF,TGCGCCAGCAGCCAAGATTACGGGGACTCCTACGAGCAGTACTTC
.,TRBV10-3,TRBJ2-3,TRBD2,CAIAGGTSSSTDTQYF,TGTGCCATCGCCGGGGGGACTTCTTCTAGCACAGATACGCAGTATTTT
.,TRBV4-1,TRBJ2-1,.,CASSQGLVNEQFF,TGCGCCAGCAGCCAAGGGCTAGTAAATGAGCAGTTCTTC
.,TRBV2,TRBJ2-7,.,CASTESRDKAYEQYF,TGTGCCAGCACCGAATCACGGGACAAAGCCTACGAGCAGTACTTC
.,TRBV29-1,TRBJ1-2,.,CSVAGGGTFYGYTF,TGCAGCGTTGCGGGAGGGGGGACCTTCTATGGCTACACCTTC
.,TRBV5-6,TRBJ2-7,TRBD2,CASSAGDRYEQYF,TGTGCCAGCAGCGCGGGGGACCGCTACGAGCAGTACTTC
.,TRBV5-1,TRBJ2-7,TRBD2,CASSEDQLAESSYEQYF,TGCGCCAGCAGCGAAGACCAACTAGCGGAGAGCTCCTACGAGCAGTACTTC
.,TRBV4-1,TRBJ2-1,.,CASSTLQGEQFF,TGCGCCAGCAGCACCCTACAGGGAGAGCAGTTCTTC